This TCR beta chain was captured in a study of blood T cells in healthy people across ages. Researchers isolated at least 6.5 million PBMCs per sample. Together with a sample-barcoded 5' primer, a J-beta primer mix was included in a second PCR lasting roughly 6 to 12 cycles. From the 5' RACE reads, TCRdb called clonotypes with MiXCR, one entry per CDR3 protein. The data show 650,000 or so distinct CDR3 sequences, with around 52% seen just once and 13% held by the top ten. Trimming pared 6 bases from V and 2 bases from J, leaving 16 bases between. Germline lookup yields CDR1 MNHNY and CDR2 SVGAGI (reference sequence). This CDR3 region has 15 residues.

What was sequenced was blood. The V and J genes are TRBV6-6 and TRBJ2-5, with D perhaps TRBD1 (7 bases). The clonotype originates from a woman aged 80 or over in good health. CDR3 coding DNA: TGTGCCAGCAGAGAGACAGGGAGGTATCAAGAGACCCAGTACTTC. Translated: CASRETGRYQETQYF.